These T cell receptor beta chains were read from a single sample in a study of T cell repertoires in cytomegalovirus infection. Their cognate antigens are unknown. MiXCR, run by TCRdb on the reads, gives a single entry per CDR3 protein. This sample has fewer than 850,000 distinct CDR3 sequences, with almost 30% found just once. This specimen consisted of cultured CD8+ T cells from PBMCs, obtained from culture after CMV antigen stimulation. The receptors here all came from a human donor in good health (CMV status not recorded). Some clones in this sample may be carry-over from other donors' samples. CDR3s include the opening cysteine and the closing phenylalanine or tryptophan. A D gene is named only where the DNA matches it firmly. For some rows the clone size is stated as once, few or many, or as a class when expanded; others skip it.

V gene	D gene	clone size	J gene	CDR3 DNA	CDR3 protein
TRBV19	-	-	TRBJ2-7	TGTGCCAGTAGTAGGTCATCACCCGACGAGCAGTACTTC	CASSRSSPDEQYF
TRBV7-6	TRBD1	-	TRBJ2-7	TGTGCCAGCAGCCTCCAACAGGGGATCGAGCAGTACTTC	CASSLQQGIEQYF
TRBV7-6	-	-	TRBJ1-1	TGTGCCTCCTCTAAGGCAATAGGGAACACTGAAGCTTTCTTT	CASSKAIGNTEAFF
TRBV19	-	-	TRBJ1-1	TGTGCCAGTACCGTCATGGACAGAAAGAACACTGAAGCTTTCTTT	CASTVMDRKNTEAFF
TRBV27	-	many	TRBJ1-2	TGTGCCAGCAGCTCAGGGTCTGGCTACACCTTC	CASSSGSGYTF
TRBV2	-	-	TRBJ2-2	TGTGCCAGCAGTGGAGGGACGTCGAACACCGGGGAGCTGTTTTTT	CASSGGTSNTGELFF
TRBV29-1	-	few	TRBJ2-1	TGCAGCGTTGAAGGACGGGCAGGGACCTACAATGAGCAGTTCTTC	CSVEGRAGTYNEQFF
TRBV4-3	-	few	TRBJ2-2	TGCGCCAGCAGCCAAGCAAGAGGACAGACTCTAAGGGCCGGGGAGCTGTTTTTT	CASSQARGQTLRAGELFF
TRBV12-5	-	-	TRBJ1-2	TGTGCTAGTGGCGGAGCCGGCTATGGCTACACCTTC	CASGGAGYGYTF
TRBV20-1	-	-	TRBJ1-2	TGCAGTGCAGGGGGGGAGAAGGATGGCTACACCTTC	CSAGGEKDGYTF
TRBV7-8	-	many	TRBJ1-1	TGTGCCAGCAGCTCCAGCCAGGGGTTGAACACTGAAGCTTTCTTT	CASSSSQGLNTEAFF
TRBV6-5	TRBD2	-	TRBJ2-5	TGTGCCAGCAGTTACCCCTTGGCTGTAGCGGGAGGGTCAAGGACCCAGTACTTC	CASSYPLAVAGGSRTQYF
TRBV29-1	-	many	TRBJ1-2	TGCAGCGTTGATCGGGGGATCGGCTATGGCTACACCTTC	CSVDRGIGYGYTF
TRBV10-3	TRBD1	-	TRBJ2-1	TGTGCCATCAGTGATTCGGACAGGGAGGCCTACAATGAGCAGTTCTTC	CAISDSDREAYNEQFF
TRBV10-3	-	-	TRBJ1-2	TGTGCCATCAGTTCCAAACCGCCCACACAGGGCAACTATGGCTACACCTTC	CAISSKPPTQGNYGYTF
TRBV6-6	TRBD1	-	TRBJ1-5	TGTGCCAGCGTAGACAGGGTGCATCAGCCCCAGCATTTT	CASVDRVHQPQHF
TRBV6-1	-	-	TRBJ2-1	TGTGCCAGCAGACTAGAGTACAATGAGCAGTTCTTC	CASRLEYNEQFF
TRBV6-1	-	-	TRBJ2-1	TGTGCCAGCAGTGTGGGTCGGGGGATTTACAATGAGCAGTTCTTC	CASSVGRGIYNEQFF